The rows below give T cell receptor beta chains drawn from one sample of a study of PD-1 blockade in classical Hodgkin lymphoma. The table came from immunoSEQ multiplex PCR; TCRdb's copy has only in-frame clones and leaves some out. The repertoire holds over 85,000 clones, with approximately 94% as singletons. Here the sequenced sample was peripheral blood mononuclear cells (PBMCs), taken before the fourth cycle of nivolumab. The receptors were gathered from a human donor with classical Hodgkin lymphoma. Both conserved end residues are part of each CDR3. Fields, in order: J gene, V gene, D gene, CDR3 protein, CDR3 DNA. The D gene is left open where the match is weak.

TRBJ2-1	TRBV4-1	.	CASSQGGGQGNNEQFF	TGCGCCAGCAGCCAAGGAGGCGGGCAGGGAAACAATGAGCAGTTCTTC
TRBJ2-3	TRBV29-1	.	CSVDLTDTQYF	TGCAGCGTGGACTTGACAGATACGCAGTATTTT
TRBJ1-5	TRBV6-5	.	CASSYPRGGNQPQHF	TGTGCCAGCAGTTACCCCAGGGGAGGGAATCAGCCCCAGCATTTT
TRBJ2-3	TRBV5-6	.	CASSTGRGSADTQYF	TGTGCCAGCAGCACTGGCCGGGGGAGCGCAGATACGCAGTATTTT
TRBJ1-5	TRBV5-1	TRBD1	CASSLTGTGNQPQHF	TGCGCCAGCAGTCTAACTGGGACAGGCAATCAGCCCCAGCATTTT
TRBJ2-7	TRBV7-3	TRBD1	CASSPGGGRQYEQYF	TGTGCCAGCAGCCCAGGGGGCGGTAGACAATACGAGCAGTACTTC
TRBJ1-6	TRBV27	.	CASYLIHLGDPGPRVRDSPLHF	TGTGCCAGTTACCTAATTCACCTCGGTGATCCGGGGCCCAGGGTACGTGATTCACCCCTCCACTTT
TRBJ2-1	TRBV6-5	.	CASSYPGTLLNEQFF	TGTGCCAGCAGTTACCCCGGCACCCTGTTGAATGAGCAGTTCTTC
TRBJ2-1	TRBV27	.	CASSLSQTPQFF	TGTGCCAGCAGTTTATCTCAGACTCCCCAGTTCTTC
TRBJ2-1	TRBV11-2	TRBD2	CASSLGTSGGVYNEQFF	TGTGCCAGCAGCTTAGGGACTAGCGGTGGGGTCTACAATGAGCAGTTCTTC
TRBJ1-2	TRBV6-1	TRBD1	CASSTRDRDYGYTF	TGTGCCAGCAGCACCCGGGACAGGGACTATGGCTACACCTTC
TRBJ1-2	TRBV12-2	.	CASRLVGVGTGGTF	.
TRBJ2-7	TRBV5-4	TRBD2	CASSLLWGPGTSDYEQYF	TGTGCCAGCAGCTTACTTTGGGGCCCCGGGACTAGCGACTACGAGCAGTACTTC
TRBJ1-2	TRBV15	.	CATSRTNQGPYGYTF	TGTGCCACCAGCAGAACCAATCAGGGCCCCTATGGCTACACCTTC
TRBJ2-3	TRBV2	.	CASSEFSSTDTQYF	TGTGCCAGCAGTGAATTCTCTAGCACAGATACGCAGTATTTT
TRBJ2-6	TRBV6-1	.	CASSWSGSGANVLTF	TGTGCCAGCAGTTGGAGCGGTTCTGGGGCCAACGTCCTGACTTTC
TRBJ1-1	TRBV7-2	.	CASSADSMNTEAFF	TGTGCCAGCAGCGCCGACAGCATGAACACTGAAGCTTTCTTT
TRBJ2-3	TRBV19	TRBD2	CASSIKTSVGTDTQYF	TGTGCCAGTAGTATTAAGACTAGCGTCGGCACAGATACGCAGTATTTT
TRBJ2-1	TRBV9	TRBD2	CASSVGAGVYNEQFF	TGTGCCAGCAGCGTAGGCGCGGGAGTCTACAATGAGCAGTTCTTC
TRBJ2-1	TRBV4-1	.	CASSHTRVGSPDNEQFF	TGCGCCAGCAGCCATACTCGGGTAGGCTCGCCCGACAATGAGCAGTTCTTC
TRBJ1-2	TRBV27	TRBD1	CASSQTGGYGYTF	TGTGCCAGCAGTCAGACAGGGGGCTATGGCTACACCTTC
TRBJ2-1	TRBV28	.	CASSSDRLGEQFF	TGTGCCAGCAGTTCCGACAGGCTAGGTGAGCAGTTCTTC